Given below is one T cell receptor (beta chain) in context. Its antigen is currently unknown. A junction end diverges from the germline sequence, so it may reflect a read error. The data were taken from a study of CD8 T cells in Susac syndrome. Findings and limits, study-wide: Acknowledgment was made by the study that its TCR sequencing and HLA analysis involved a relatively small number of individuals.

In the multiple sclerosis control group, patients were treatment-naive and had stable or active relapsing-remitting disease. TEMRA cells were FACS-enriched, while CD8+ and CD4+ T cells were negatively isolated. The CDR3 has 15 residues. After extraction with the RNeasy kit, 0.5 to 1 ug of the RNA was reverse transcribed using random hexamers. An immunoSEQ multiplex PCR generated amplified TCR beta CDR3 products spanning 54 Vbeta and 13 Jbeta. MiXCR was run by TCRdb on the immunoSEQ multiplex PCR reads, yielding one entry per CDR3 protein. The table has some 130,000 distinct CDR3 sequences, roughly 80% seen once.

The receptor's source is a human donor with multiple sclerosis. Material: CD8+ T cells from PBMCs. The V call is TRBV12-3 or TRBV12-4, the J call TRBJ2-1; 7 bases match TRBD2. The CDR3: CASSLSSGSYNEQLF. CDR3 bases: TGTGCCAGCAGTTTGTCTAGCGGTTCCTACAATGAGCAGCTCTTC.